Below are 29 T cell receptor beta chains sequenced from a single sample in a study of blood T cell repertoires in COVID-19. The assay was immunoSEQ multiplex PCR, and TCRdb's table has in-frame clones only and misses some. Among around 290,000 clones listed, around 90% were seen once. The source material was PBMCs or T cells enriched from blood (not recorded which). These receptors all come from a woman aged 60-70 years in a cohort exposed to, infected with or recovered from COVID-19 (not recorded which).

This rearrangement joins TRBV2 to TRBJ2-7, with D unresolved. Between the trimmed V and J ends, which lost 4 bases and 1 base, there was a span of 11 bases. CDR1 is SNHLY and CDR2 is FYNNEI in the germline V gene. CDR3 length: 14 amino acids. CDR3 in DNA: TGTGCCAGCAGTGGAACGTTGGCTTCCTACGAGCAGTACTTC. Encoded protein: CASSGTLASYEQYF.

In this sample, this clone turned up once. This chain uses TRBV28 with TRBJ2-3, with 7 bases lining up with TRBD2. The CDR3 is 13 amino acids. Germline CDR1 reads MDHEN; CDR2 reads SYDVKM. Trimming at V came to 7 bases and at J to 8 bases, leaving 9 bases not matched to a gene. The CDR3 is CASMPPSGLTQYF. For the CDR3, the DNA is TGTGCCAGCATGCCCCCTAGCGGCCTTACGCAGTATTTT.

V is TRBV30 and J is TRBJ1-5; D possibly corresponds to TRBD1 (5 bases). Germline CDR1 is GTSNPN and CDR2 is SVGIG (reference sequence). The ends were cut back, 6 bases at V and 7 bases at J, with 19 bases in the middle. The CDR3 has 14 amino acids. The CDR3 DNA sequence: TGTGCCTGTGCAGGAGACGGGGGTGGACAGCCCCAGCATTTT. It translates to CACAGDGGGQPQHF.

The CDR3 bases are TGCGCCAGCAGCTATAGCGGGTTCACCTACGAGCAGTACTTC. Protein sequence: CASSYSGFTYEQYF. V usage is TRBV5-1 and J usage is TRBJ2-7, with 7 bases fitting TRBD2. Germline CDR1 is SGHRS and CDR2 is YFSETQ. Trimming took 3 bases from V and 2 from J; bases not matched to a gene: 5. This CDR3 has 14 amino acids.

The rearrangement uses TRBV7-3 and TRBJ1-1; D is unclear. CDR3 size: 13 residues. Trimming took 5 bases from V and 1 from J, leaving 8 bases between them. Germline CDR1 is SGHTA and CDR2 is FQGTGA. CDR3 residues: CASSLTENTEAFF. CDR3 DNA sequence: TGTGCCAGCAGCCTTACAGAGAACACTGAAGCTTTCTTT.

The chain employs TRBV4-1 and TRBJ1-1; 9 bases align to TRBD1. The germline V gene encodes CDR1 MGHRA and CDR2 YSYEKL. This CDR3 is built from 14 residues. J gave up 1 base and V 3 bases, and 0 bases lay outside the gene matches. The CDR3 reads CASSQTGGNTEAFF. CDR3 bases: TGCGCCAGCAGCCAGACAGGGGGGAACACTGAAGCTTTCTTT.

The rearrangement uses TRBV7-9 and TRBJ2-3; possibly TRBD2 for D (6 bases). Germline values: CDR1 SEHNR, CDR2 FQNEAQ (reference sequence). This CDR3 contains 17 residues. V shed 5 bases and J shed 2 bases, with 20 bases lying between them. CDR3 amino acids: CASSPRWGGNTTDTQYF. In DNA, the CDR3 is TGTGCCAGCAGCCCCCGGTGGGGCGGGAATACCACAGATACGCAGTATTTT. Variable domain in full (rest from reference TRBV7-9 and TRBJ2-3): DTGVSQNPRHKITKRGQNVTFRCDPISEHNRLYWYRQTLGQGPEFLTYFQNEAQLEKSRLLSDRFSAERPKGSFSTLEIQRTEQGDSAMYLCASSPRWGGNTTDTQYFGPGTRLTVL.

The rearrangement joins TRBV18 to TRBJ1-4, with a weak D call TRBD1 (6 bases). Germline loops: CDR1 KGHSH, CDR2 LQKENI. With 1 base removed from V and 7 bases from J, the gap between germline ends came to 16 bases. CDR3 size: 16 residues. The DNA for the CDR3 is TGTGCCAGCTCACCACTAGGGACAACTCTTACTGAAAAACTGTTTTTT. Translating gives CASSPLGTTLTEKLFF.

This clone was counted a single time. The V gene is TRBV27, the J gene TRBJ1-1, with D possibly TRBD1 on 5 matching bases. CDR3 length: 13 amino acids. V was shortened by 4 bases and J by 5 bases, with 11 bases between the two germline ends. Germline values: CDR1 MNHEY, CDR2 SMNVEV (reference sequence). The DNA of the CDR3 is TGTGCCAGCAGTTGGGAGGGGAGAACTGAAGCTTTCTTT. Translated, it gives CASSWEGRTEAFF.

The chain uses TRBV4-3 and TRBJ1-3; D is undetermined. V lost 0 bases and J lost 1, with 4 bases in between. The CDR3 covers 14 residues. From germline, CDR1 is LGHNA and CDR2 YSLEER. The CDR3 sequence: CASSQDRSGNTIYF. The CDR3 DNA reads as TGCGCCAGCAGCCAAGACAGGTCTGGAAACACCATATATTTT.

V gene TRBV6-2 or TRBV6-3 combines with J gene TRBJ1-5; D is unresolved. Trimming took 4 bases from V and 6 from J, leaving 22 bases between them. Looked up from germline, CDR1 is MNHEY and CDR2 is SVGEGT. The length of the CDR3 is 17 residues. DNA of the CDR3: TGTGCCAGCAGTTTTCTTTCGTATCTGGCATCGGGTCAGCCCCAGCATTTT. This gives the protein CASSFLSYLASGQPQHF.

The chain combines TRBV6-5 with TRBJ1-4; 9 bases agree with TRBD1. The CDR3 extends over 14 amino acids. Germline V CDR1 and CDR2: MNHEY, SVGAGI. Trimming at V came to 6 bases and at J to 7 bases, leaving 6 bases not matched to a gene. In nucleotides, the CDR3 is TGTGCCAGCAGGGCACAGGGGGCGTCTGAAAAACTGTTTTTT. It is translated as CASRAQGASEKLFF.

The V and J genes are TRBV24-1 and TRBJ2-7, with D uncertain. The length of the CDR3 is 13 residues. CDR1 KGHDR and CDR2 SFDVKD come from the germline V gene. The ends were cut back, 2 bases at V and 4 bases at J, with 8 bases in the middle. The CDR3 DNA sequence: TGTGCCACCAGTGATTCCGGCAGGTACGAGCAGTACTTC. Translating it yields CATSDSGRYEQYF.

J is TRBJ2-5 and V is TRBV24-1; a weak D match, TRBD2 (6 bases). The CDR3 is 14 residues long. Germline V gives CDR1 KGHDR, CDR2 SFDVKD. The ends were cut back, 0 bases at V and 3 bases at J, with 7 bases in the middle. DNA for the CDR3: TGTGCCACCAGTGATTTGTGGGGGGAAGAGACCCAGTACTTC. This gives the protein CATSDLWGEETQYF.

The chain employs TRBV6-4 and TRBJ2-7, with 12 bases identical to TRBD2. V lost 8 bases to trimming and J lost 4 bases; unmatched junction nucleotides: 12. Germline V gene lookup returns CDR1 MRHNA and CDR2 SNTAGT. The CDR3 runs to 16 residues. The CDR3 nucleotides read TGTGCCAGCTTCAAGGTTCTAGCGGGAGGGCAGTACGAGCAGTACTTC. Its protein is CASFKVLAGGQYEQYF.

This clone was picked up a small number of times. The same CDR3 is also encoded by other DNA sequences in this sample. The rearrangement uses TRBV5-1 and TRBJ2-7; tentatively, D is TRBD2 (6 bases). The germline gives CDR1 SGHRS, CDR2 YFSETQ. V gave up 0 bases and J gave up 3 bases, with 7 bases separating them. The CDR3 runs to 13 residues. The CDR3 nucleotides read TGCGCCAGCAGCTTGGTGGGGGGCTACGAGCAGTACTTC. Protein sequence: CASSLVGGYEQYF.

The V and J genes are TRBV7-9 and TRBJ2-3, with 8 nucleotides matching TRBD1. Germline CDR1 reads SEHNR; CDR2 reads FQNEAQ (reference sequence). Trimming removed 4 bases from V and 1 base from J; junction bases left unmatched: 4. This CDR3 comprises 15 residues. The CDR3 loop is CASSYQTGGTDTQYF. The DNA for the CDR3 is TGTGCCAGCAGCTACCAGACAGGGGGCACAGATACGCAGTATTTT.

This clone was detected only once. This chain connects TRBV28 to TRBJ2-7; 14 nucleotides agree with TRBD2. Per the germline V gene, CDR1 is MDHEN and CDR2 is SYDVKM. The CDR3 sequence is 15 residues long. The V and J ends lost 3 bases and 6 bases, in that order; junction bases with no gene match: 4. The CDR3 spells CASSLGLAGVREQYF. The CDR3 nucleotides read TGTGCCAGCAGTTTGGGACTAGCGGGAGTTCGCGAGCAGTACTTC.

V gene TRBV14 combines with J gene TRBJ2-2, with D maybe TRBD1 (6 bases). The CDR3 spans 15 residues. V dropped 4 bases and J dropped 6 bases, with 15 bases sitting between them. CDR1 is SGHDN, CDR2 FVKESK, per germline. CDR3 in amino acids: CASSRDLQGPGELFF. The CDR3, as DNA: TGTGCCAGCAGCCGAGACCTACAGGGCCCCGGGGAGCTGTTTTTT.

The J gene is TRBJ1-6, the V gene TRBV28; the D is unclear. Germline values: CDR1 MDHEN, CDR2 SYDVKM. This CDR3 has 14 amino acids. V was cut by 2 bases and J by 8 bases, with 10 bases left in between. CDR3 DNA sequence: TGTGCCAGCAGTTTAGTGGCAGGTGATTCACCCCTCCACTTT. Translating it yields CASSLVAGDSPLHF.

This chain uses TRBV29-1 with TRBJ1-1, with 7 bases fitting TRBD1. J was trimmed by 1 base and V by 7 bases; bases with no gene match: 6. The CDR3 sequence is 13 residues long. Germline CDR1 reads SQVTM; CDR2 reads ANQGSEA. CDR3 coding DNA: TGCAGCGCGCCGGGACAGAAGAACACTGAAGCTTTCTTT. Residues: CSAPGQKNTEAFF. Combining the CDR3 with reference TRBV29-1 and TRBJ1-1 gives the whole variable domain SAVISQKPSRDICQRGTSLTIQCQVDSQVTMMFWYRQQPGQSLTLIATANQGSEATYESGFVIDKFPISRPNLTFSTLTVSNMSPEDSSIYLCSAPGQKNTEAFFGQGTRLTVV.

This chain uses TRBV25-1 with TRBJ2-2, with D perhaps TRBD2 (5 bases). Germline CDR1 reads MGHDK; CDR2 reads SYGVNS. V was shortened by 1 base and J by 3 bases, with 6 bases between the two germline ends. CDR3 length equals 14 residues. The CDR3 DNA reads TGTGCCAGCAGTGAATGGCGGGACACCGGGGAGCTGTTTTTT. This encodes CASSEWRDTGELFF.

The gene calls are TRBV9 and TRBJ2-2; D remains ambiguous. V lost 3 bases and J 3 bases, leaving 9 bases between the germline ends. This CDR3 contains 14 residues. Germline V gene sequence: CDR1 SGDLS, CDR2 YYNGEE. The DNA for the CDR3 is TGTGCCAGCAGCGCCCCCCGGGACACCGGGGAGCTGTTTTTT. Translating gives CASSAPRDTGELFF.

V is TRBV5-6 and J is TRBJ1-3; D remains ambiguous. CDR3 size: 14 residues. V was clipped by 6 bases and J by 2 bases, with 12 bases between them. CDR1 is SGHDT, CDR2 YYEEEE, per germline. The DNA of the CDR3 is TGTGCCAGCACCTCTCAGTATCCTGGAAACACCATATATTTT. It translates to CASTSQYPGNTIYF.

V usage is TRBV14 and J usage is TRBJ2-1, with TRBD2 matching 7 bases. Germline-derived CDR1 and CDR2 are SGHDN and FVKESK. Trimming took 6 bases from V and 8 from J; bases not matched to a gene: 7. CDR3 size: 13 residues. The CDR3 protein is CASRPCGSHEQFF. CDR3 in DNA: TGTGCCAGCAGACCTTGCGGGAGTCATGAGCAGTTCTTC.

In regard to this clone: This CDR3 is also generated by other DNA sequences in the sample. The chain employs TRBV5-1 and TRBJ2-1; 9 bases map to TRBD1. With V trimmed by 4 bases and J by 3 bases, 5 bases remained unmatched. Germline V gives CDR1 SGHRS, CDR2 YFSETQ. The CDR3 loop spans 15 amino acids. CDR3 nucleotide sequence: TGCGCCAGCAGCCCGGGACAGGGAGGCTACAATGAGCAGTTCTTC. Its translation is CASSPGQGGYNEQFF.

This clone was seen ten or more times. The same CDR3 arises from other DNA sequences in this sample as well. This sequence joins TRBV3-1 (or the pseudogene TRBV3-2) and TRBJ2-1; 11 nucleotides match TRBD1. Germline V gene data show CDR1 as LGHDT and CDR2 as YNNKEL (reference sequence). This CDR3 comprises 12 residues. J was trimmed by 12 bases and V by 4 bases; bases with no gene match: 2. CDR3 sequence: CASSPGQGGQFF. In DNA form, the CDR3 reads TGTGCCAGCAGCCCGGGACAGGGGGGGCAGTTCTTC.

The CDR3 DNA follows: TGTGCCAGCAGTGAACTGGGCCGGATTAACAATCAGCCCCAGCATTTT. This encodes CASSELGRINNQPQHF. The rearrangement joins TRBV2 to TRBJ1-5; D not certain. The CDR3 length is 16 residues. V gave up 2 bases and J gave up 3 bases, with 14 bases separating them. Germline V gene data show CDR1 as SNHLY and CDR2 as FYNNEI.

The chain has TRBV9 and TRBJ2-1, with D possibly matching TRBD1 (6 bases). CDR3 length: 16 amino acids. V was trimmed by 1 base and J by 4 bases, leaving 15 bases between them. Germline V gives CDR1 SGDLS, CDR2 YYNGEE. The CDR3 loop reads CASSVPYREGYNEQFF. DNA for the CDR3: TGTGCCAGCAGCGTACCCTACAGGGAAGGGTACAATGAGCAGTTCTTC.